The 18 T cell receptor beta chains in this list originate from one sample, sequenced in a study of blood T cell repertoires in COVID-19. Method: immunoSEQ multiplex PCR; TCRdb's copy keeps in-frame clones and lacks some. The data hold 300,000 or so clones, with about 90% observed a single time. The sequenced sample consisted of PBMCs or T cells enriched from blood (not recorded which). These receptors came from a woman between 45 and 65 years old who had been exposed to COVID-19.

This chain connects TRBV3-1 (or the pseudogene TRBV3-2) to TRBJ2-5; 10 positions agree with TRBD2. The length of the CDR3 is 15 residues. Germline V gene data show CDR1 as LGHDT and CDR2 as YNNKEL (reference sequence). V shed 4 bases and J 1 base; nucleotides not matched to a gene: 3. In nucleotides, the CDR3 is TGTGCCAGCAGCCGAAGCGGGGGGGGCCAAGAGACCCAGTACTTC. Translation gives CASSRSGGGQETQYF.

The chain employs TRBV28 and TRBJ1-5, with 9 positions matching TRBD1. CDR1 is MDHEN and CDR2 is SYDVKM in the germline V gene. The CDR3 loop spans 16 amino acids. V lost 5 bases to trimming and J lost 1 base; unmatched junction nucleotides: 6. CDR3 in amino acids: CASSHWDRVSNQPQHF. The CDR3 region has the DNA TGTGCCAGCAGTCACTGGGACAGGGTAAGCAATCAGCCCCAGCATTTT.

The V call is TRBV28, the J call TRBJ2-2; D not certain. This CDR3 is built from 13 residues. CDR1 is MDHEN and CDR2 is SYDVKM in the germline V gene. Between the trimmed V and J ends, which lost 6 bases and 6 bases, there was a span of 11 bases. CDR3 region: CASRQEYPGELFF. DNA for the CDR3: TGTGCCAGCAGGCAAGAGTACCCCGGGGAGCTGTTTTTT. Full variable domain (missing parts from reference TRBV28 and TRBJ2-2): DVKVTQSSRYLVKRTGEKVFLECVQDMDHENMFWYRQDPGLGLRLIYFSYDVKMKEKGDIPEGYSVSREKKERFSLILESASTNQTSMYLCASRQEYPGELFFGEGSRLTVL.

The V call is TRBV28, the J call TRBJ2-6, with D maybe TRBD2 (6 bases). The CDR3 is 16 residues long. V lost 1 base to trimming and J lost 3 bases, with 10 bases between them. The V gene's germline CDR1 is MDHEN and CDR2 SYDVKM. CDR3 sequence reads: CASSLYGGIGANVLTF. The CDR3 DNA sequence: TGTGCCAGCAGTTTATACGGGGGTATTGGGGCCAACGTCCTGACTTTC.

This clone was counted a single time. The genes are TRBV19 and TRBJ1-6; 7 bases line up with TRBD1. This CDR3 comprises 14 residues. CDR1 and CDR2 (germline): LNHDA, SQIVND (reference sequence). V lost 11 bases, J lost 7 bases, and 11 bases stayed unmatched. The CDR3 sequence: CAGRTGQLNSPLHF. In nucleotides, the CDR3 is TGTGCCGGACGGACGGGACAGCTAAATTCACCCCTCCACTTT.

This clone was seen a few times. The rearrangement uses TRBV7-8 and TRBJ1-2; TRBD1 matches at 7 bases. Trimming took 5 bases from V and 0 from J; bases not matched to a gene: 12. Germline CDR1 reads SGHVS; CDR2 reads FQNEAQ. CDR3 length equals 17 residues. As DNA, the CDR3 is TGTGCCAGCAGCCCGAGTCGGACAGGCCCCGCTAACTATGGCTACACCTTC. This sequence encodes CASSPSRTGPANYGYTF.

The rearrangement links TRBV5-1 to TRBJ2-5; 7 bases agree with TRBD2. The germline V gene encodes CDR1 SGHRS and CDR2 YFSETQ. This CDR3 spans 15 amino acids. The V and J ends lost 4 bases and 4 bases, in that order; junction bases with no gene match: 10. In nucleotides, the CDR3 is TGCGCCAGCAGCGGCGCTCAGGGAGGGAGAGAGACCCAGTACTTC. Its translation is CASSGAQGGRETQYF.

A word on this clone: The junction and the germline gene differ at one end; a read error may be behind it. The chain carries TRBV7-2 and TRBJ2-1; weak D call: TRBD1 (5 bases). There are 13 residues in the CDR3. Germline V gene sequence: CDR1 SGHTA, CDR2 FQGNSA. CDR3 nucleotides: TGTGCCAGCAGCCGAAATGAAGGGCAGGGTAAAATCTTC. Amino acid sequence: CASSRNEGQGKIF.

The J gene is TRBJ1-2, the V gene TRBV6-5, with TRBD1 matching over 12 bases. Germline CDR1 MNHEY, CDR2 SVGAGI. There are 16 residues in the CDR3. V lost 0 bases, J lost 7 bases, and 6 bases stayed unmatched. The CDR3 region has the DNA TGTGCCAGCAGTTACTCCGGGACAGGGGGCGCAGGTGGCTACACCTTC. Protein sequence: CASSYSGTGGAGGYTF.

Only one count was recorded for this clone. The sample contains more than one DNA sequence encoding this CDR3. The gene calls are TRBV3-1 (or the pseudogene TRBV3-2) and TRBJ1-4; D is perhaps TRBD1 (5 bases). Germline CDR1 is LGHDT and CDR2 is YNNKEL (reference sequence). With 3 bases removed from V and 3 bases from J, the gap between germline ends came to 8 bases. The CDR3 loop spans 14 amino acids. The CDR3: CASSQAGANEKLFF. DNA of the CDR3: TGTGCCAGCAGCCAGGCGGGGGCTAATGAAAAACTGTTTTTT.

This clone was seen more than once but under ten times. The rearrangement links TRBV6-1 to TRBJ1-2; no definite D call. Per the germline V gene, CDR1 is MNHNS and CDR2 is SASEGT. The CDR3 loop spans 13 amino acids. V was pared by 1 base and J by 4 bases, with 7 bases between. CDR3 region: CASSEVLRYGYTF. The CDR3, as DNA: TGTGCCAGCAGTGAAGTTCTCCGCTATGGCTACACCTTC.

The rearrangement links TRBV6-6 to TRBJ2-7; 15 positions agree with TRBD2. Germline V lookup: CDR1 MNHNY, CDR2 SVGAGI (reference sequence). This CDR3 has 17 residues. Unmatched junction bases numbered 9, after V lost 5 bases and J lost 4 bases. The CDR3 loop reads CASSRTSGGARGYEQYF. CDR3 nucleotide sequence: TGTGCCAGCAGTCGGACTAGCGGGGGGGCCCGGGGGTACGAGCAGTACTTC.

The V and J genes are TRBV7-2 and TRBJ2-7, with 7 bases matching TRBD2. Germline V gene data show CDR1 as SGHTA and CDR2 as FQGNSA. CDR3 size: 11 residues. Trimming cost V 5 bases and J 7 bases; bases outside gene matches: 2. The CDR3 spells CASSPGLEQYF. Written as DNA, the CDR3 is TGTGCCAGCAGCCCGGGACTAGAGCAGTACTTC.

The chain links TRBV27 to TRBJ2-7; D possibly corresponds to TRBD1 (8 bases). Per germline, CDR1 MNHEY and CDR2 SMNVEV (reference sequence). V lost 6 bases and J 3 bases, leaving 18 bases between the germline ends. The CDR3 loop spans 15 amino acids. CDR3 residues: CASRLQGGNLYEQYF. The CDR3 DNA follows: TGTGCCAGCAGGCTACAGGGGGGGAACCTCTACGAGCAGTACTTC.

This rearrangement joins TRBV2 to TRBJ1-5, with 7 nucleotides matching TRBD1. Trimming removed 4 bases from V and 6 bases from J; junction bases left unmatched: 6. The germline V gene encodes CDR1 SNHLY and CDR2 FYNNEI. CDR3 length: 14 amino acids. CDR3 coding DNA: TGTGCCAGCAGTGCCAAACAGGGGCCTCAGCCCCAGCATTTT. Translating it yields CASSAKQGPQPQHF. Looking up the rest from reference TRBV2 and TRBJ1-5 gives the full variable domain: EPEVTQTPSHQVTQMGQEVILRCVPISNHLYFYWYRQILGQKVEFLVSFYNNEISEKSEIFDDQFSVERPDGSNFTLKIRSTKLEDSAMYFCASSAKQGPQPQHFGDGTRLSIL.

The DNA for the CDR3 is TGTGCCAGCAGCTTGGGGACAGTAAGGGACACTGAAGCTTTCTTT. It translates to CASSLGTVRDTEAFF. The J gene is TRBJ1-1, the V gene TRBV7-2, with 7 nucleotides matching TRBD1. From germline, CDR1 is SGHTA and CDR2 FQGNSA. With V trimmed by 3 bases and J by 3 bases, 7 bases remained unmatched. This CDR3 has 15 amino acids.

The chain recombines TRBV7-2 with TRBJ2-7; 9 nucleotides align to TRBD2. The J segment lost 4 bases and the V segment lost 5 bases, leaving 9 bases of the junction unmatched. This CDR3 comprises 15 residues. The germline V gene encodes CDR1 SGHTA and CDR2 FQGNSA. In DNA, the CDR3 is TGTGCCAGCAGCCCCCGCGGAGCGGGGGGATACGAGCAGTACTTC. Residues: CASSPRGAGGYEQYF.

About this clone itself: This sample also contains other DNA sequences that code for the same CDR3. J is TRBJ2-1 and V is TRBV6-5; D is unclear. The V gene's germline CDR1 is MNHEY and CDR2 SVGAGI. The CDR3 runs to 13 residues. With 4 bases removed from V and 4 bases from J, the gap between germline ends came to 8 bases. As DNA, the CDR3 is TGTGCCAGCAGTTCTACGGGTTACAATGAGCAGTTCTTC. It yields the protein CASSSTGYNEQFF.